The 18 T cell receptor beta chains listed next were all sequenced from one sample in a study of molecular identifiers for immune sequencing clone quantification. TCRdb itself ran the PCR reads through MiXCR, one entry per CDR3 protein. This table has about 630,000 distinct CDR3 sequences, roughly 23% appearing once. Sequencing was performed on naive CD8+ T cells from blood, with Jurkat cell RNA spiked in. Subset described: FACS-sorted CD8+CD4-CCR7+CD45RA+ naive T cells. These receptors all come from a human donor in good health. Some libraries in this study had Jurkat cell RNA spiked in.

This clonotype has only one observation. This may come from a read error, since a much larger clone is one base off. This rearrangement joins TRBV4-3 to TRBJ2-3; D may correspond to TRBD1 or TRBD2 (5 bases each). The CDR3 is 14 amino acids. From germline, CDR1 is LGHNA and CDR2 YSLEER. CDR3 amino acids: CASSQGSGTDTLYF. For the CDR3, the DNA is TGCGCCAGCAGCCAAGGGTCAGGGACCGATACGCTGTATTTT.

This clonotype was seen at least ten times. CDR3 nucleotides: TGCAGCGTTGAGGTCAGGGCAGCCTACAATGAGCAGTTCTTC. Protein product: CSVEVRAAYNEQFF. The chain has TRBV29-1 and TRBJ2-1, with TRBD1 as a possible D gene (5 bases). The CDR3 consists of 14 residues. The ends were cut back, 3 bases at V and 2 bases at J, with 11 bases in the middle. The germline V gene has CDR1 SQVTM and CDR2 ANQGSEA.

This chain connects TRBV27 to TRBJ2-1; D is possibly TRBD2 (6 bases). This CDR3 has 13 amino acids. Trimming removed 3 bases from V and 7 bases from J, with 10 bases in between. The germline gives CDR1 MNHEY, CDR2 SMNVEV (reference sequence). The CDR3 loop is CASSFQAGNEQFF. The CDR3 DNA reads as TGTGCCAGCAGTTTTCAGGCGGGAAATGAGCAGTTCTTC.

The chain is built from TRBV20-1 and TRBJ2-7; D gene uncertain. The closer fit of TRBJ2-1 to the DNA end suggests the J call may be wrong. Germline loops: CDR1 DFQATT, CDR2 SNEGSKA (reference sequence). The CDR3 has 14 amino acids. Here the CDR3 reads CSARLQDEYHEQFF. The DNA of the CDR3 is TGCAGTGCTAGACTTCAAGACGAGTATCACGAGCAGTTCTTC.

V gene TRBV10-3 combines with J gene TRBJ2-1; 11 nucleotides agree with TRBD1. Germline V gene lookup returns CDR1 ENHRY and CDR2 SYGVKD. Trimming took 3 bases from V and 3 from J; bases not matched to a gene: 7. The CDR3 is 17 residues long. The CDR3 sequence is CAISDSAGTGGYNEQFF. The CDR3 DNA follows: TGTGCCATCAGTGATTCAGCCGGGACAGGGGGCTACAATGAGCAGTTCTTC.

This clonotype was seen a handful of times. V is TRBV5-1 and J is TRBJ1-1, with D perhaps TRBD1 (5 bases). V gave up 3 bases and J gave up 5 bases, with 20 bases separating them. Germline V gives CDR1 SGHRS, CDR2 YFSETQ. The CDR3 totals 16 residues. Written as DNA, the CDR3 is TGCGCCAGCAGCTCGGGGGACTTACACGAGGGGACTGAAGCTTTCTTT. This translates into CASSSGDLHEGTEAFF. Full variable domain (remainder filled in from reference TRBV5-1 and TRBJ1-1): KAGVTQTPRYLIKTRGQQVTLSCSPISGHRSVSWYQQTPGQGLQFLFEYFSETQRNKGNFPGRFSGRQFSNSRSEMNVSTLELGDSALYLCASSSGDLHEGTEAFFGQGTRLTVV.

This clonotype appeared a few times. The genes are TRBV6-2 or TRBV6-3 and TRBJ1-1; D is unclear. The germline V and J ends were trimmed by 2 bases and 5 bases, with 9 bases remaining between them. The CDR3 loop spans 13 amino acids. Germline V gene data show CDR1 as MNHEY and CDR2 as SVGEGT. The CDR3 DNA is TGTGCCAGCAGTTACGCGGGCGTAACTGAAGCTTTCTTT. This sequence encodes CASSYAGVTEAFF.

With regard to this clonotype: This may come from a read error, since a much larger clone is one base off. The V gene is TRBV6-5, the J gene TRBJ2-3; weak D call: TRBD1 (5 bases). Between the trimmed V and J ends, which lost 9 bases and 4 bases, there was a span of 23 bases. The V gene's germline CDR1 is MNHEY and CDR2 SVGAGI. This CDR3 region has 16 residues. The CDR3: CASHPLETWGADTQYF. CDR3 nucleotides: TGTGCCAGTCACCCATTGGAGACTTGGGGCGCAGATACGCAGTATTTT.

The rearrangement links TRBV9 to TRBJ2-7, with D tentatively TRBD1 (5 bases). Trimming removed 0 bases from V and 4 bases from J, with 11 bases in between. Germline V lookup: CDR1 SGDLS, CDR2 YYNGEE. The CDR3 totals 14 residues. This CDR3 is CASSVGSGQYEQYF. The CDR3 DNA is TGTGCCAGCAGCGTAGGCTCAGGGCAGTACGAGCAGTACTTC. The whole variable domain, filled in from reference TRBV9 and TRBJ2-7, reads DSGVTQTPKHLITATGQRVTLRCSPRSGDLSVYWYQQSLDQGLQFLIQYYNGEERAKGNILERFSAQQFPDLHSELNLSSLELGDSALYFCASSVGSGQYEQYFGPGTRLTVT.

In this sample, this clonotype turned up a few times. The CDR3 nucleotides read TGTGCCAGTACCTCTTCTAGCGGGGGTTTTGCTCGGTTCTTC. Its translation is CASTSSSGGFARFF. The V gene is TRBV19, the J gene TRBJ2-1, with 10 bases aligning to TRBD2. The CDR3 is 14 amino acids. Germline V gene lookup returns CDR1 LNHDA and CDR2 SQIVND (reference sequence). The V and J ends lost 7 bases and 15 bases, in that order; junction bases with no gene match: 15.

The rearrangement uses TRBV6-1 and TRBJ2-3; D is ambiguous. Trimming took off 4 bases at V and 0 bases at J, with 17 bases between the two ends. The CDR3 length is 17 residues. From germline, CDR1 is MNHNS and CDR2 SASEGT. CDR3 sequence reads: CASSGAFGQPSTDTQYF. The CDR3 nucleotides read TGTGCCAGCAGTGGAGCTTTCGGCCAGCCTAGCACAGATACGCAGTATTTT.

This clonotype has just a few counts. The rearrangement links TRBV19 to TRBJ1-1; 10 bases line up with TRBD1. From germline, CDR1 is LNHDA and CDR2 SQIVND (reference sequence). This CDR3 contains 14 residues. The ends lost 4 bases at V and 4 bases at J; junction bases unmatched: 3. The CDR3 bases are TGTGCCAGTAGTACACGGGACAGGGGCACTGAAGCTTTCTTT. Translated, it gives CASSTRDRGTEAFF.

This rearrangement joins TRBV27 to TRBJ2-1; 7 bases agree with TRBD2. J lost 3 bases, V lost 3 bases, and 8 bases had no gene match. The CDR3 contains 16 residues. Germline V lookup: CDR1 MNHEY, CDR2 SMNVEV (reference sequence). CDR3 loop: CASSLGGSPYYNEQFF. Written as DNA, the CDR3 is TGTGCCAGCAGTTTGGGGGGGAGCCCCTACTACAATGAGCAGTTCTTC.

V usage is TRBV20-1 and J usage is TRBJ2-7, with a possible D match to TRBD2 (5 bases). This CDR3 is built from 14 residues. Trimming removed 3 bases from V and 0 bases from J, with 12 bases in between. CDR1 DFQATT and CDR2 SNEGSKA come from the germline V gene (reference sequence). The CDR3 here is CSASAGVYSYEQYF. The CDR3 nucleotides read TGCAGTGCTAGTGCGGGCGTTTACTCCTACGAGCAGTACTTC.

Points on this clonotype: This clone may be a read error of a much larger clone one base away. The gene calls are TRBV3-1 and TRBJ2-3; 7 nucleotides match TRBD1. Germline CDR1 and CDR2: LGHDT and YNNKEL (reference sequence). The CDR3 sequence is 18 residues long. In DNA, the CDR3 is TGTGCCAGCGGCCAACCGCCGTGGGACAGCCGGGCAGGAGATACGCAGTATTTT. As protein: CASGQPPWDSRAGDTQYF.

This clonotype was counted many times. V is TRBV4-1 and J is TRBJ1-1, with D perhaps matching TRBD1 (5 bases). Germline V gene sequence: CDR1 MGHRA, CDR2 YSYEKL. The CDR3 consists of 14 residues. The ends were cut back, 1 base at V and 4 bases at J, with 10 bases in the middle. CDR3 region: CASSQGQKGTEAFF. The CDR3 DNA follows: TGCGCCAGCAGCCAAGGACAGAAGGGCACTGAAGCTTTCTTT.

A note on this clonotype: A much larger clone sits a single nucleotide away, making a read error possible. V gene TRBV7-9 combines with J gene TRBJ2-3; 7 bases fit TRBD1. CDR1 is SEHNR, CDR2 FQNEAQ, per germline (reference sequence). V dropped 4 bases and J dropped 0; count of bases not matched to a gene: 7. The CDR3 loop spans 16 amino acids. The CDR3 is CASSSIATGSTDTQYF. The CDR3 bases are TGTGCCAGCAGCTCCATAGCGACAGGGAGCACAGATACGCAGTATTTT. The variable domain in full, completed from reference TRBV7-9 and TRBJ2-3, reads DTGVSQNPRHKITKRGQNVTFRCDPISEHNRLYWYRQTLGQGPEFLTYFQNEAQLEKSRLLSDRFSAERPKGSFSTLEIQRTEQGDSAMYLCASSSIATGSTDTQYFGPGTRLTVL.

The chain combines TRBV7-9 with TRBJ2-5; 11 positions agree with TRBD2. Germline values: CDR1 SEHNR, CDR2 FQNEAQ (reference sequence). V lost 4 bases and J lost 5; bases outside the gene matches: 9. The CDR3 runs 16 residues. As DNA, the CDR3 is TGTGCCAGCAGCTCCAGACTAGCGGGACCGGATGAGACCCAGTACTTC. This sequence encodes CASSSRLAGPDETQYF.